This T cell receptor beta chain was sequenced during a study of CD8 T cells in Susac syndrome. The T cells that were sequenced for TCR beta were CD8+ and CD4+ cells from blood. Negative isolation yielded the CD8+ and CD4+ T cells, while FACS enriched the TEMRA cells. This clonotype is a singleton in its sample. CDR1 SQVTM and CDR2 ANQGSEA come from the germline V gene. V shed 4 bases, J shed 12 bases, and the junction held 9 bases outside the gene matches. The CDR3 has 14 residues. Random-hexamer reverse transcription was applied to about 0.5 to 1 ug RNA. Across 54 Vbeta and 13 Jbeta, TCR beta CDR3 was amplified with immunoSEQ multiplex PCR. TCRdb re-analysed the immunoSEQ multiplex PCR reads in MiXCR, keeping a single row per CDR3 protein. The profile shows about 190,000 distinct CDR3 sequences, approximately 95% of them singletons.

The specimen sequenced was CD8+ T cells from PBMCs. The chain combines TRBV29-1 with TRBJ2-1; 13 nucleotides match TRBD2. The sequence was collected from a human donor with Susac syndrome. CDR3 in DNA: TGCAGCGTTGCCGCGGGACTAGCGGGATCATCGCAGTTCTTC. This codes for CSVAAGLAGSSQFF.